This T cell receptor (beta chain) comes out of a study of a mutant IDH1 vaccine in newly diagnosed glioma (dated by TCRdb to the early 2020s). Study-level background: Vaccination started 4-6 weeks after radiotherapy alone, or was given together with temozolomide cycles in the groups whose treatment included chemotherapy. Of the approximately 35 treated patients, around 62% were male and 37.5% were female, and the mean age was roughly 40 years. Before enrollment, most patients had been given radiochemotherapy with temozolomide as standard therapy, while the rest had received either radiotherapy alone or temozolomide alone. Visit V12 was the week-35 safety follow-up and visit V13 was the week-47 end of study. Peripheral blood was collected at six visits: V03 (baseline), V05, V07, V10, V12 and V13. Longitudinal TCRB deep sequencing was done for 25 to 30 treated patients, wherever samples were available for exploratory analyses. Overall study outcomes, separate from this receptor: The authors noted that analyses of patient blood samples could not be reproduced because of sample limitations. No apparent relationship was observed between pseudoprogression and alterations in the top peripheral T cell clonotypes detected by TCRB sequencing. Selection of PBMC samples for TCRB deep sequencing was based on availability. Vaccine-induced immune responses across multiple MHC alleles were detected in approximately 94% of patients.

The time point label, as the study defines it: week 35, safety follow-up. Each vaccine dose, consisting of 300 ug of a 20-mer mutant IDH1 peptide in Montanide, was administered subcutaneously with topical imiquimod. Patients were given eight vaccinations, in weeks 1, 3, 5, 7, 11, 15, 19 and 23, which matched visits V03 through V10. Newly diagnosed WHO grade 3 or 4 IDH1-mutant astrocytomas showing loss of nuclear ATRX were present in the donors. The samples were drawn from NOA16, a multicentre, single-arm, open-label phase I trial in Germany that tested a mutant IDH1 peptide vaccine in humans for the first time. Genomic DNA for TCRB sequencing was isolated from EDTA blood with the DNeasy Blood and Tissue Kit. A note on this clone: The clone's antigen remains unknown. Base qualities are not recorded, but no much larger clone differs from it by a single base.

Deletion took 3 bases off V and 4 bases off J, with a span of 21 bases between the germline ends. The germline V gene gives CDR1 as LGHNA and CDR2 as YSLEER. The cysteine opens and the phenylalanine closes a CDR3 of 17 amino acids. The read is trimmed to its CDR3 DNA, 51 bases read in frame from base 1. Library preparation used the immunoSEQ multiplex PCR assay. Rearranged TCR beta chain sequences were amplified using the hsTCRB Kit according to the manufacturer's protocol. An Illumina MiSeq was used to sequence the TCRB libraries. The authors processed their data as follows. The proprietary platform of the kit vendor was used for demultiplexing, trimming and gene mapping. Not all clones reach the TCRdb copy of this immuneACCESS table, which keeps in-frame sequences only. Checked studies attribute under half of the gap to unresolved V genes and leave the rest unexplained. V and J calls plus clone size are reproduced from that table; the DNA served to infer D and trimming. Present in this sample are about 41,000 clones, roughly nine tenths of which were seen just once. Of the sample, roughly 1.5% falls within the top ten clones.

This receptor was taken from a man aged 35 to 55 with glioma. The chain employs TRBV4-3 and TRBJ1-1; TRBD1 could be the D gene, as 5 bases match. The source was PBMCs, collected from a glioma patient whose treatment included an IDH1 peptide vaccine. The DNA is TGCGCCAGCAGCCAGCCAGGACGGCCTAACAGGCCCACTGAAGCTTTCTTT. Its protein reads: CASSQPGRPNRPTEAFF.